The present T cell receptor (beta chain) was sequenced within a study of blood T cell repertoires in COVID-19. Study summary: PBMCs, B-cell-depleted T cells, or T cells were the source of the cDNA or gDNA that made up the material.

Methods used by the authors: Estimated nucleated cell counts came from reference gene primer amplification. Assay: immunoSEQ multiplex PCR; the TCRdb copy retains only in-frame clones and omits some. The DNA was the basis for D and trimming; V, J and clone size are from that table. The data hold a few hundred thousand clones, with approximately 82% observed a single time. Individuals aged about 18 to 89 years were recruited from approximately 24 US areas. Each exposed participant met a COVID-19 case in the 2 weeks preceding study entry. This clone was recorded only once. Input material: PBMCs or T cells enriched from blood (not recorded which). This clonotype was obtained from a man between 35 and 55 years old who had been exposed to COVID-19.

The CDR3 DNA sequence: TGCGCCAGCAGCTTCTATTACCGACAGGGTAGGCAGCCCCAGCATTTT. Translation: CASSFYYRQGRQPQHF. The V gene is TRBV5-1, the J gene TRBJ1-5; 7 positions agree with TRBD1. Germline V gene sequence: CDR1 SGHRS, CDR2 YFSETQ. The trim removed 2 bases at V and 7 bases at J, leaving 12 bases unmatched. The CDR3 is 16 amino acids.